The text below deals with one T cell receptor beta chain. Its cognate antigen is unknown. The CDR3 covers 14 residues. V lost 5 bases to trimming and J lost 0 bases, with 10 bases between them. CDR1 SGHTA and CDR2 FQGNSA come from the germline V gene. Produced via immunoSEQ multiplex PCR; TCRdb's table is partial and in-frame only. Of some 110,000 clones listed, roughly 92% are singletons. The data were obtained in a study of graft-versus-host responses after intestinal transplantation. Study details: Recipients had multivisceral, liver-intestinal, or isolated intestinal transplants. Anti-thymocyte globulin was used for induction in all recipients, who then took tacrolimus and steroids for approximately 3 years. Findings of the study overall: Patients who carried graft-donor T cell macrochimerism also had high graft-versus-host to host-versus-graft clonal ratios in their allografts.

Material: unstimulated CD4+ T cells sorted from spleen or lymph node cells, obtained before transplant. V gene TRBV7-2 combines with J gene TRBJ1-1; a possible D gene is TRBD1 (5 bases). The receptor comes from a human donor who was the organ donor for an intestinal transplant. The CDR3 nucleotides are TGTGCCAGCAGCAGCGGGACGGTGAACACTGAAGCTTTCTTT. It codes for CASSSGTVNTEAFF. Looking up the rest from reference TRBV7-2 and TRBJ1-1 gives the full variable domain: GAGVSQSPSNKVTEKGKDVELRCDPISGHTALYWYRQSLGQGLEFLIYFQGNSAPDKSGLPSDRFSAERTGGSVSTLTIQRTQQEDSAVYLCASSSGTVNTEAFFGQGTRLTVV.